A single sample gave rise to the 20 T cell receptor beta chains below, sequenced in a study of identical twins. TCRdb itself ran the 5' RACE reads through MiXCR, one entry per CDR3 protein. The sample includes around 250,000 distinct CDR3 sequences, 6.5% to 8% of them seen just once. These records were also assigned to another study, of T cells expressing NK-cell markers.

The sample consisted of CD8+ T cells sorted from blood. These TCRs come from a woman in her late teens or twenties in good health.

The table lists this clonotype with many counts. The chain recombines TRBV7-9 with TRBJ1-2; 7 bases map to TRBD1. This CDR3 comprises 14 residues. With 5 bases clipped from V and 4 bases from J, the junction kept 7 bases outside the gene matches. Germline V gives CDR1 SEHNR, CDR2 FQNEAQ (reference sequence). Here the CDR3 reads CASSPGDSLYGYTF. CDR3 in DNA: TGTGCCAGCAGCCCGGGGGACAGCCTCTATGGCTACACCTTC. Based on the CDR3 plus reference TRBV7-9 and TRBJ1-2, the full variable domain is DTGVSQNPRHKITKRGQNVTFRCDPISEHNRLYWYRQTLGQGPEFLTYFQNEAQLEKSRLLSDRFSAERPKGSFSTLEIQRTEQGDSAMYLCASSPGDSLYGYTFGSGTRLTVV.

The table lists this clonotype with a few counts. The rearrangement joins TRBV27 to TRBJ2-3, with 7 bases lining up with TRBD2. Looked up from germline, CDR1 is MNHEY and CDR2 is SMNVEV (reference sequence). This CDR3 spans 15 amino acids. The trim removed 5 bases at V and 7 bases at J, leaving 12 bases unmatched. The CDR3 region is CASSPPGLLGHTQYF. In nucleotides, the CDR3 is TGTGCCAGCAGTCCCCCGGGACTACTCGGACATACGCAGTATTTT.

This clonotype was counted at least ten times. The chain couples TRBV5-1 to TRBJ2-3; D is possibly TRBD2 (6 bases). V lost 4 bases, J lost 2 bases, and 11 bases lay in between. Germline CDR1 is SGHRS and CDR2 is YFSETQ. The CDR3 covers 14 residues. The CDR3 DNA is TGCGCCAGCAGCCCCTCGGACTACACAGATACGCAGTATTTT. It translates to CASSPSDYTDTQYF. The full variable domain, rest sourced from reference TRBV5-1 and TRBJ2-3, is KAGVTQTPRYLIKTRGQQVTLSCSPISGHRSVSWYQQTPGQGLQFLFEYFSETQRNKGNFPGRFSGRQFSNSRSEMNVSTLELGDSALYLCASSPSDYTDTQYFGPGTRLTVL.

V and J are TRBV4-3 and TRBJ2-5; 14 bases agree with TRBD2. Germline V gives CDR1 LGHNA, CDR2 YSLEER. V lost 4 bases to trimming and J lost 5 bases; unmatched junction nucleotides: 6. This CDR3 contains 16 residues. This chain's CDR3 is CASSPGLAGVRETQYF. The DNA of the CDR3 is TGCGCCAGCAGCCCGGGACTAGCGGGAGTCCGGGAGACCCAGTACTTC.

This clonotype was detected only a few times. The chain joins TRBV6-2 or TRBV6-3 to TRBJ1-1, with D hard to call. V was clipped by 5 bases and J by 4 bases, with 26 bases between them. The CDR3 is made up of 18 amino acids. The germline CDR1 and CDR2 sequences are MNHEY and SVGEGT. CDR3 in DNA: TGTGCCAGCAGTAAATGGCTAGGACCTTTAAGATCATCCACTGAAGCTTTCTTT. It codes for CASSKWLGPLRSSTEAFF.

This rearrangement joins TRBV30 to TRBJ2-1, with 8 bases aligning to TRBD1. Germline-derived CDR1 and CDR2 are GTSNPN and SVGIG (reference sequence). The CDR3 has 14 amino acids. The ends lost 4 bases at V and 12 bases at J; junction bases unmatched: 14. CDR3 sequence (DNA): TGTGCCTGGACCGCAGGGGGCGCTGGGTCCCCGCAGTTCTTC. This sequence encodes CAWTAGGAGSPQFF.

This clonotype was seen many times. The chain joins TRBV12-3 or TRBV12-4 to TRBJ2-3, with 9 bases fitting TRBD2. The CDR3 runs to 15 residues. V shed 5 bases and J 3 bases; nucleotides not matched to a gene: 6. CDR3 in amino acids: CASSTTTSGTDTQYF. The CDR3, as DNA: TGTGCCAGCAGTACTACTACTAGCGGGACAGATACGCAGTATTTT.

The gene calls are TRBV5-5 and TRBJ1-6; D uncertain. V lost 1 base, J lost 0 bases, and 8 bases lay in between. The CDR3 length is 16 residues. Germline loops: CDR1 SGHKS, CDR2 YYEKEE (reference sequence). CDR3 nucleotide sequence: TGTGCCAGCAGCTTGAGGCCGAGCTCCTATAATTCACCCCTCCACTTT. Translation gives CASSLRPSSYNSPLHF.

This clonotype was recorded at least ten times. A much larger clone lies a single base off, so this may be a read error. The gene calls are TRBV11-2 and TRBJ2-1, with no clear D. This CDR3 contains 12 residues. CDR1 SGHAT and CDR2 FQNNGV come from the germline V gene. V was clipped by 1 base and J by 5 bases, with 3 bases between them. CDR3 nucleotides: TGTGCCAGCAGCTTAGGGCACAATGAGCAGTTCTTC. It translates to CASSLGHNEQFF.

The CDR3 loop is CASSPWSNWASGESSYNEQFF. CDR3 sequence (DNA): TGTGCCAGCAGCCCATGGTCTAATTGGGCGAGCGGAGAGAGCTCCTACAATGAGCAGTTCTTC. The chain employs TRBV11-2 and TRBJ2-1; maybe TRBD2 (5 bases). With 5 bases removed from V and 0 bases from J, the gap between germline ends came to 29 bases. The CDR3 is 21 amino acids. CDR1 is SGHAT, CDR2 FQNNGV, per germline.

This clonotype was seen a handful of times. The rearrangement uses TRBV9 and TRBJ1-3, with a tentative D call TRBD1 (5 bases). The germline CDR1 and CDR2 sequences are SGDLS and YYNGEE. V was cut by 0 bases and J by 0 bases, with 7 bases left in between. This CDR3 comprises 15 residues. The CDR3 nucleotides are TGTGCCAGCAGCGTAGAGGGGACCTCTGGAAACACCATATATTTT. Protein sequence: CASSVEGTSGNTIYF.

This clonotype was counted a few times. CDR3 DNA: TGCAGCGTTGAAGTAGGGGGCGTAGGCTACACCTTC. This gives the protein CSVEVGGVGYTF. V and J are TRBV29-1 and TRBJ1-2, with 7 bases lining up with TRBD1. This CDR3 is built from 12 residues. V lost 1 base to trimming and J lost 8 bases; unmatched junction nucleotides: 4. Germline CDR1 SQVTM, CDR2 ANQGSEA.

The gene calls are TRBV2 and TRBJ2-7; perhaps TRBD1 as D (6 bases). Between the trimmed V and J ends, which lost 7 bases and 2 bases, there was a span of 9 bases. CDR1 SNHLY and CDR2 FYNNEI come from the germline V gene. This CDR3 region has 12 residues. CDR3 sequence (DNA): TGTGCCAGCATAGACAGGCCCTACGAGCAGTACTTC. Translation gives CASIDRPYEQYF.

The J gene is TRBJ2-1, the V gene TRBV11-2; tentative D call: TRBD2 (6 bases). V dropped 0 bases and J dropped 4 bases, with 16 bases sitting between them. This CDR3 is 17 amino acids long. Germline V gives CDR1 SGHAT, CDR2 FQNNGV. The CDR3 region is CASSLDRGGEVYNEQFF. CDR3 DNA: TGTGCCAGCAGCTTAGATCGGGGCGGGGAAGTATACAATGAGCAGTTCTTC.

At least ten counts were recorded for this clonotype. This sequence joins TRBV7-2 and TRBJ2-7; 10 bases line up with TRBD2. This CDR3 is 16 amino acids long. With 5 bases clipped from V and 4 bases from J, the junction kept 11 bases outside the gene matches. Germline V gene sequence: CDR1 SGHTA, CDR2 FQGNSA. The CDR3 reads CASSARRTSGIYEQYF. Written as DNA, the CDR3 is TGTGCCAGCAGCGCTCGAAGGACTAGCGGCATTTACGAGCAGTACTTC.

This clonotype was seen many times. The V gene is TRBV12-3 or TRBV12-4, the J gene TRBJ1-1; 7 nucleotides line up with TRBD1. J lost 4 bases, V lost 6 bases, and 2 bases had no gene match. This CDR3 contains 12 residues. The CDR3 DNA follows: TGTGCCAGCAGCTCAGGGGGCACTGAAGCTTTCTTT. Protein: CASSSGGTEAFF.

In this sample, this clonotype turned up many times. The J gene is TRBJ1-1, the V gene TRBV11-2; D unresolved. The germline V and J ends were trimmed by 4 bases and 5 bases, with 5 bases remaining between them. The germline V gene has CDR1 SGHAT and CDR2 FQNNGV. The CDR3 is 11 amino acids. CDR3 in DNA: TGTGCCAGCAGCTGGAGGACTGAAGCTTTCTTT. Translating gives CASSWRTEAFF.

The CDR3 coding sequence is TGTGCCAGCAGTGTATTACTCACTGAAGCTTTCTTT. Protein sequence: CASSVLLTEAFF. The chain links TRBV6-6 to TRBJ1-1; D ambiguous. Trimming stripped 5 bases from V and 4 bases from J, with 8 bases between. This CDR3 has 12 residues. Germline lookup yields CDR1 MNHNY and CDR2 SVGAGI (reference sequence).

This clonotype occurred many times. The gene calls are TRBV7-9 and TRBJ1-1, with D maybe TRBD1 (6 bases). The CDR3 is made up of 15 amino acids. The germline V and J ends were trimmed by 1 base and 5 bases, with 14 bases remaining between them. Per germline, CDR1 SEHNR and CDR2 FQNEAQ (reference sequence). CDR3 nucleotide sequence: TGTGCCAGCAGCTTAGTGGGACCCCAGGGGACTGAAGCTTTCTTT. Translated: CASSLVGPQGTEAFF.

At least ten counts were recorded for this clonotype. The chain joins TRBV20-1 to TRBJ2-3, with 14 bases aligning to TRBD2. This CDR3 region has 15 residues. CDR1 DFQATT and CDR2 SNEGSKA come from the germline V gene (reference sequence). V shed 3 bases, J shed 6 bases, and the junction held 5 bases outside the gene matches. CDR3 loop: CSASGGLAGVDTQYF. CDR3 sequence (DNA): TGCAGTGCTAGTGGGGGACTAGCGGGAGTGGATACGCAGTATTTT.